These T cell receptor beta chains were read from a single sample in a study of cytomegalovirus exposure and HLA in healthy donors. TCRdb keeps only in-frame clones here, not all; method: immunoSEQ multiplex PCR. The profile shows some 150,000 clones, roughly 80% of them singletons. The specimen sequenced was PBMCs. The receptors stem from a woman aged 18-29 years in good health and CMV-seronegative. The CDR3 runs from the conserved cysteine through the conserved F or W. Each record gives: V gene, D gene, CDR3 length, J gene, CDR3 protein. The D gene is left open where the match is weak.

V gene: TRBV7-6; D gene: TRBD2; CDR3 length: 15; J gene: TRBJ2-7; CDR3 protein: CASSASPGLAGEQYF
V gene: TRBV10-3; D gene: NA; CDR3 length: 12; J gene: TRBJ2-1; CDR3 protein: CAIRQQDNEQFF
V gene: TRBV19; D gene: TRBD1; CDR3 length: 14; J gene: TRBJ1-4; CDR3 protein: CASSIGDRDEKLFF
V gene: TRBV4-1; D gene: TRBD2; CDR3 length: 14; J gene: TRBJ2-1; CDR3 protein: CASSQEGLAFEQFF
V gene: TRBV18; D gene: TRBD1; CDR3 length: 13; J gene: TRBJ2-3; CDR3 protein: CASLTGETDTQYF
V gene: TRBV5-8; D gene: NA; CDR3 length: 13; J gene: TRBJ2-3; CDR3 protein: CASSSPYSDTQYF
V gene: TRBV19; D gene: TRBD2; CDR3 length: 13; J gene: NA; CDR3 protein: CAPGSGTTYEQYF
V gene: TRBV18; D gene: NA; CDR3 length: 12; J gene: TRBJ1-1; CDR3 protein: CASSPRQAEAFF
V gene: TRBV19; D gene: TRBD2; CDR3 length: 13; J gene: TRBJ2-7; CDR3 protein: CASGTSGRYEQYF
V gene: TRBV9; D gene: TRBD1; CDR3 length: 18; J gene: TRBJ2-5; CDR3 protein: CASSVAAGGGPDQETQYF
V gene: TRBV5-4; D gene: TRBD2; CDR3 length: 16; J gene: TRBJ2-1; CDR3 protein: CASSLIAGGPYNEQFF